This TCR beta chain came from a study of tumour-infiltrating T cells in Burkitt lymphoma. Study-wide context: Productive clonality predicted overall and progression-free survival.

Sequencing was performed with immunoSEQ multiplex PCR; in TCRdb, only in-frame clones are kept and a portion is missing. The sample includes about 1,700 clones, 68% of them seen just once. The CDR3 has 13 residues. J gave up 3 bases and V 8 bases, and 7 bases lay outside the gene matches. Looked up from germline, CDR1 is LNHDA and CDR2 is SQIVND (reference sequence). This receptor was identified in a human donor with diffuse large B-cell lymphoma. The chain recombines TRBV19 with TRBJ2-7; 7 nucleotides match TRBD1. The sequencing sample was made of tumor tissue. The CDR3 nucleotides are TGTGCCAGTCATGGGACAGCCAGCTACGAGCAGTACTTC. This sequence encodes CASHGTASYEQYF. Together with reference TRBV19 and TRBJ2-7, the CDR3 gives the full variable domain: DGGITQSPKYLFRKEGQNVTLSCEQNLNHDAMYWYRQDPGQGLRLIYYSQIVNDFQKGDIAEGYSVSREKKESFPLTVTSAQKNPTAFYLCASHGTASYEQYFGPGTRLTVT.